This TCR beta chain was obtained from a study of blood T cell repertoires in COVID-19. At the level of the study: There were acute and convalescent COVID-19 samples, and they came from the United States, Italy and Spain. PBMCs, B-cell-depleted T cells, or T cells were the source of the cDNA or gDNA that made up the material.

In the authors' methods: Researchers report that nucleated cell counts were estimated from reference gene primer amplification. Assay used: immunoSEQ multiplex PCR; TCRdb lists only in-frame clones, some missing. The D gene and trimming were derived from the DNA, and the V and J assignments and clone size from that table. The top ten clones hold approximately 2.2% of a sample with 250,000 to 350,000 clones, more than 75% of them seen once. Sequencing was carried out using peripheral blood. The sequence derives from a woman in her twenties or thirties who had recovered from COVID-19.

This CDR3 is CASSYSGTGSEKLFF. The CDR3, as DNA: TGTGCCAGCAGTTACTCGGGGACAGGGTCTGAAAAACTGTTTTTT. This rearrangement joins TRBV6-5 to TRBJ1-4, with 9 positions matching TRBD1. Germline loops: CDR1 MNHEY, CDR2 SVGAGI. The CDR3 is made up of 15 amino acids. V shed 0 bases, J shed 7 bases, and the junction held 3 bases outside the gene matches.